This is a list of T cell receptor beta chains from one sample in a study of T cell responses to AZD1222 COVID-19 vaccine. Clones were read by immunoSEQ multiplex PCR, and TCRdb kept only the in-frame ones, dropping some. The table shows around 70,000 clones, with around nine tenths occurring only once. The sequences come from peripheral blood, collected 28 days after the second AZD1222 dose. The source is an adult who received the AZD1222 COVID-19 vaccine. The CDR3 runs from the conserved cysteine through the conserved F or W. D genes are given only for firm matches. Rows may omit the clone size; those that give it use once, few, many or a size class.

D: -
size: -
V: TRBV5-6
J: TRBJ2-5
DNA: TGTGCCAGCAGCTTGGACCTGGGGGGCCCCCCAGAGACCCAGTACTTC
CDR3: CASSLDLGGPPETQYF

D: -
size: -
V: TRBV23-1
J: TRBJ1-1
DNA: TGCGCCAGCAGTCACATCGGACAGCACACTGAAGCTTTCTTT
CDR3: CASSHIGQHTEAFF

D: -
size: once
V: TRBV5-1
J: TRBJ2-3
DNA: TGCGCCAGCAGCCAGGACCGCCCCACAGATACGCAGTATTTT
CDR3: CASSQDRPTDTQYF

D: TRBD1
size: -
V: TRBV19
J: TRBJ2-3
DNA: TGTGCCAGTAGTTCCTGGGACAGGGGAAATACAGATACGCAGTATTTT
CDR3: CASSSWDRGNTDTQYF

D: -
size: -
V: TRBV7-7
J: TRBJ2-1
DNA: TGTGCTAGCAGCCGCAATTGGGACAATGAGCAGTTCTTC
CDR3: CASSRNWDNEQFF

D: TRBD1
size: -
V: TRBV19
J: TRBJ1-2
DNA: TGTGCCACCAACAGGGGGCGGAACGATGGCTACACCTTC
CDR3: CATNRGRNDGYTF

D: -
size: -
V: TRBV19
J: TRBJ1-5
DNA: TGTGCCAGTAGTATACAGGGGTATCAGCCCCAGCATTTT
CDR3: CASSIQGYQPQHF

D: -
size: -
V: TRBV2
J: TRBJ1-6
DNA: TGTGCCAGCAGTGAATTATCGACAAACTCACCCCTCCACTTT
CDR3: CASSELSTNSPLHF

D: TRBD1
size: -
V: TRBV9
J: TRBJ1-2
DNA: TGTGCCAGCAGCGCCCCGTTACAGGGGGGGGGCTATGGCTACACCTTC
CDR3: CASSAPLQGGGYGYTF

D: TRBD1
size: once
V: TRBV5-5
J: TRBJ1-1
DNA: TGTGCCAGCAGCTCGGAGGGACAGGGGACTGAAGCTTTCTTT
CDR3: CASSSEGQGTEAFF

D: TRBD2
size: -
V: TRBV10-3
J: TRBJ2-1
DNA: TGTGCCATCAGTGAGCCGGGACTAGCGGTCCCTTTGTATGAGCAGTTCTTC
CDR3: CAISEPGLAVPLYEQFF

D: -
size: -
V: TRBV25-1
J: TRBJ1-1
DNA: TGTGCCAGCAGTGAATATAAGGGTGGCGGCAACACTGAAGCTTTCTTT
CDR3: CASSEYKGGGNTEAFF

D: -
size: -
V: TRBV6-2/TRBV6-3
J: TRBJ1-4
DNA: TGTGCCAGCAGTCGCTCCCCTAACAGGGCTAATGAAAAACTGTTTTTT
CDR3: CASSRSPNRANEKLFF

D: TRBD1
size: -
V: TRBV19
J: TRBJ1-2
DNA: TGTGCCAGTAGGGATGCGGGACAGTTATATGGCTACACCTTC
CDR3: CASRDAGQLYGYTF

D: -
size: -
V: TRBV3-1/TRBV3-2
J: TRBJ1-6
DNA: TGTGCCAGCAGCCAAGGTGCCCTAAGCTCCTATAATTCACCCCTCCACTTT
CDR3: CASSQGALSSYNSPLHF

D: TRBD1
size: -
V: TRBV12-3/TRBV12-4
J: TRBJ1-1
DNA: TGTGCCAGCAGTTTACGGACAGGAACGGCTTTCTTT
CDR3: CASSLRTGTAFF

D: TRBD1
size: -
V: TRBV7-2
J: TRBJ2-7
DNA: TGTGCCAGCAGCCCTCGACAGGGACCCTACGAGCAGTACTTC
CDR3: CASSPRQGPYEQYF

D: -
size: once
V: TRBV18
J: TRBJ1-5
DNA: TGTGCCAGCTCACCGGGCAGGGAGGGTCAGCCCCAGCATTTT
CDR3: CASSPGREGQPQHF

D: -
size: -
V: TRBV27
J: TRBJ2-5
DNA: TGTGCCAGCAGGAAAGGGGGCGGGAGTCGTCAAGAGACCCAGTACTTC
CDR3: CASRKGGGSRQETQYF

D: -
size: once
V: TRBV18
J: TRBJ2-7
DNA: TGTGCCAGCTCACCAATCCCCCCACCCTCCTACGAGCAGTACTTC
CDR3: CASSPIPPPSYEQYF

D: -
size: -
V: TRBV10-3
J: TRBJ1-3
DNA: TGTGCCATCAGTTTACAGGGAACTTCTGGAAACACCATATATTTT
CDR3: CAISLQGTSGNTIYF

D: TRBD1
size: -
V: TRBV9
J: TRBJ2-7
DNA: TGTGCCAGCAGCGTAGCTCAGGGGGCCTACGAGCAGTACTTC
CDR3: CASSVAQGAYEQYF

D: -
size: -
V: TRBV19
J: TRBJ2-1
DNA: TGTGCCAGTTCCGATCCCCCCACATTCAATGAGCAGTTCTTC
CDR3: CASSDPPTFNEQFF

D: TRBD1
size: -
V: TRBV30
J: TRBJ1-2
DNA: TGTGCCTTAGACAGGGGGGACGCCGGCGGCTACACCTTC
CDR3: CALDRGDAGGYTF

D: TRBD1
size: -
V: TRBV5-1
J: TRBJ1-4
DNA: TGCGCCAGCAGCCCCAGGGGGGAAAAACTGTTTTTT
CDR3: CASSPRGEKLFF

D: -
size: -
V: TRBV18
J: TRBJ1-3
DNA: TGTGCCAGCTCACCGGGCCTCGGGTCTGGAAACACCATATATTTT
CDR3: CASSPGLGSGNTIYF

D: TRBD2
size: -
V: TRBV24-1
J: TRBJ2-7
DNA: TGTGCCACCACATCAGGACTAGCGGGGGACAAGGAGCAGTACTTC
CDR3: CATTSGLAGDKEQYF

D: -
size: -
V: TRBV20-1
J: TRBJ1-2
DNA: TGCAGTGCTGGGACTTCGGATGGCTACACCTTC
CDR3: CSAGTSDGYTF

D: -
size: -
V: TRBV30
J: TRBJ2-7
DNA: TGTGCCTGGAGCGGGGCTAGTCTTACGGAGCAGTACTTC
CDR3: CAWSGASLTEQYF